These 11 T cell receptor beta chains were all obtained from the same sample, sequenced in a study of cytomegalovirus exposure and HLA in healthy donors. Both 60 Vbeta primers and 13 Jbeta primers went into the PCR. The protocol was immunoSEQ multiplex PCR, while the TCRdb copy is restricted to in-frame clones and leaves out a portion. Of about 230,000 clones listed, about 85% are singletons. The source material was PBMCs. These receptors were collected from a girl aged 2-10 years in good health and CMV-seronegative.

The chain is built from TRBV6-5 and TRBJ2-7, with D maybe TRBD2 (6 bases). The CDR3 covers 15 residues. The V and J ends lost 0 bases and 2 bases respectively, with 11 bases between them. Germline V lookup: CDR1 MNHEY, CDR2 SVGAGI. The CDR3 protein is CASSYSAWGAYEQYF. The CDR3 DNA follows: TGTGCCAGCAGTTACTCAGCGTGGGGGGCCTACGAGCAGTACTTC.

V is TRBV18 and J is TRBJ2-5, with TRBD1 matching over 7 bases. CDR1 is KGHSH, CDR2 LQKENI, per germline. The CDR3 is 18 amino acids. V shed 3 bases and J 2 bases; nucleotides not matched to a gene: 15. This CDR3 is CASSPGTAFSLTQETQYF. The CDR3 DNA sequence: TGTGCCAGCTCACCCGGGACAGCGTTTAGTCTTACGCAAGAGACCCAGTACTTC. The variable domain in full, with the rest retrieved from reference TRBV18 and TRBJ2-5, is NAGVMQNPRHLVRRRGQEARLRCSPMKGHSHVYWYRQLPEEGLKFMVYLQKENIIDESGMPKERFSAEFPKEGPSILRIQQVVRGDSAAYFCASSPGTAFSLTQETQYFGPGTRLLVL.

The rearrangement uses TRBV11-2 and TRBJ1-2; 7 bases map to TRBD1. V shed 5 bases, J shed 8 bases, and the junction held 11 bases outside the gene matches. Germline lookup yields CDR1 SGHAT and CDR2 FQNNGV. CDR3 length: 14 amino acids. The CDR3 DNA follows: TGTGCCAGCAGCCCCTCAACAGGGGTAGGAGGCTACACCTTC. Encoded protein: CASSPSTGVGGYTF.

This clone came up a few times. This chain uses TRBV27 with TRBJ1-1; no firm D call. The V and J ends lost 2 bases and 0 bases respectively, with 7 bases between them. The CDR3 totals 14 residues. The germline V gene has CDR1 MNHEY and CDR2 SMNVEV (reference sequence). The CDR3 DNA reads as TGTGCCAGCAGTTTACCAGGATTGAACACTGAAGCTTTCTTT. It translates to CASSLPGLNTEAFF.

The chain couples TRBV7-3 to TRBJ2-7, with D tentatively TRBD2 (7 bases). CDR3 length equals 16 residues. CDR1 and CDR2 (germline): SGHTA, FQGTGA. V lost 5 bases and J 3 bases, leaving 20 bases between the germline ends. CDR3: CASSAGGRGGNYEQYF. CDR3 coding DNA: TGTGCCAGCAGCGCCGGTGGGAGGGGGGGGAACTACGAGCAGTACTTC.

The J gene is TRBJ1-2, the V gene TRBV10-3, with unresolved D. The CDR3 extends over 13 amino acids. The germline V gene has CDR1 ENHRY and CDR2 SYGVKD. The V end was cut by 3 bases, the J end by 4 bases, with 9 bases between. CDR3 DNA sequence: TGTGCCATCAGTGATAAGGGAGGCTATGGCTACACCTTC. Its translation is CAISDKGGYGYTF.

The V call is TRBV5-1, the J call TRBJ1-2, with D possibly TRBD1 on 5 matching bases. From germline, CDR1 is SGHRS and CDR2 YFSETQ. V dropped 0 bases and J dropped 3 bases, with 9 bases sitting between them. This CDR3 comprises 14 residues. CDR3 sequence: CASSLALGDYGYTF. The CDR3 DNA is TGCGCCAGCAGCTTGGCCTTAGGGGACTATGGCTACACCTTC.

V is TRBV4-2 and J is TRBJ1-2; 8 nucleotides line up with TRBD1. The CDR3 covers 15 residues. Trimming at V came to 2 bases and at J to 2 bases, leaving 4 bases not matched to a gene. Germline V gene lookup returns CDR1 LGHNA and CDR2 YNFKEQ. This CDR3 reads CASSQPGQANYGYTF. CDR3 bases: TGTGCCAGCAGCCAACCGGGACAGGCCAACTATGGCTACACCTTC.

This clone occurred a few times. The V call is TRBV7-3, the J call TRBJ1-6, with D possibly being TRBD1 (6 bases). V lost 6 bases, J lost 6 bases, and 18 bases lay in between. The germline V gene has CDR1 SGHTA and CDR2 FQGTGA. This CDR3 has 16 residues. For the CDR3, the DNA is TGTGCCAGCAGGGGGGCCGCCGGGACCCGTAATTCACCCCTCCACTTT. This translates into CASRGAAGTRNSPLHF.

V usage is TRBV4-1 and J usage is TRBJ1-5, with TRBD1 as a possible D gene (6 bases). V lost 3 bases and J lost 0, with 15 bases in between. CDR1 is MGHRA and CDR2 is YSYEKL in the germline V gene. This CDR3 has 17 residues. The CDR3 nucleotides read TGCGCCAGCAGCCAGGCGACAGGCGGTTATAGCAATCAGCCCCAGCATTTT. Its translation is CASSQATGGYSNQPQHF.

This clone was seen a single time. The chain joins TRBV19 to TRBJ2-1, with TRBD1 as a possible D gene (6 bases). Trimming removed 1 base from V and 2 bases from J, with 12 bases in between. The germline gives CDR1 LNHDA, CDR2 SQIVND (reference sequence). The CDR3 loop spans 16 amino acids. The CDR3 region is CASSIGTTGPYNEQFF. Written as DNA, the CDR3 is TGTGCCAGTAGTATAGGGACAACAGGGCCCTACAATGAGCAGTTCTTC.